The 15 T cell receptor beta chains reported below all come from one sample, sequenced in a study of CD8 T cells in Susac syndrome. An input of about 0.45 to 1 ug of RNA was subjected to reverse transcription using random hexamers. TCRdb used MiXCR to reprocess the immunoSEQ multiplex PCR reads, holding one entry per CDR3 protein. The sample lists some 140,000 distinct CDR3 sequences, around nine tenths occurring once. Sequenced input: CD8+ T cells from PBMCs. The receptor source for this set is a human donor with multiple sclerosis.

This chain connects TRBV9 to TRBJ2-3; TRBD1 might be the D (5 bases). The CDR3 sequence is 17 residues long. CDR1 and CDR2 from the germline V gene are SGDLS and YYNGEE. Trimming stripped 2 bases from V and 0 bases from J, with 16 bases between. In DNA form, the CDR3 reads TGTGCCAGCAGCGTTGATGGGGCGGTTATGAGCACAGATACGCAGTATTTT. It specifies CASSVDGAVMSTDTQYF.

The chain has TRBV27 and TRBJ2-1; tentatively, D is TRBD1 (5 bases). The germline V and J ends were trimmed by 0 bases and 10 bases, with 13 bases remaining between them. The CDR3 has 14 amino acids. Germline loops: CDR1 MNHEY, CDR2 SMNVEV (reference sequence). CDR3 region: CASSLSSRVGEQFF. CDR3 DNA: TGTGCCAGCAGTTTATCCAGCAGGGTGGGCGAGCAGTTCTTC.

The rearrangement uses TRBV3-1 and TRBJ1-3, with a possible D match to TRBD1 (5 bases). Trimming pared 2 bases from V and 8 bases from J, leaving 13 bases between. Per the germline V gene, CDR1 is LGHDT and CDR2 is YNNKEL (reference sequence). This CDR3 is 14 amino acids long. The CDR3 loop reads CASSQSGSGDTIYF. Here the CDR3 DNA reads TGTGCCAGCAGCCAAAGTGGATCGGGGGACACCATATATTTT.

The chain joins TRBV15 to TRBJ2-7; D gene ambiguous. This CDR3 has 15 residues. Trimming shortened V by 7 bases and J by 4 bases, and 20 bases separated the two germline ends. Per the germline V gene, CDR1 is LNHNV and CDR2 is YYDKDF (reference sequence). CDR3 in DNA: TGTGCCACCATCCCGGAGTCAGGATTGGGATACGAGCAGTACTTC. This gives the protein CATIPESGLGYEQYF. Filled out from reference TRBV15 and TRBJ2-7, the complete variable domain reads DAMVIQNPRYQVTQFGKPVTLSCSQTLNHNVMYWYQQKSSQAPKLLFHYYDKDFNNEADTPDNFQSRRPNTSFCFLDIRSPGLGDTAMYLCATIPESGLGYEQYFGPGTRLTVT.

The chain recombines TRBV28 with TRBJ1-1; D is perhaps TRBD1 (5 bases). The CDR3 has 10 residues. V lost 11 bases to trimming and J lost 5 bases, with 9 bases between them. From germline, CDR1 is MDHEN and CDR2 SYDVKM. Here the CDR3 reads CAWEGTEAFF. The CDR3 nucleotides are TGTGCCTGGGAGGGGACTGAAGCTTTCTTT.

In DNA form, the CDR3 reads TGCGCCAGCAGCCCGTGGGGAGGGACTAGGGCGAATGAGCAGTTCTTC. Its protein is CASSPWGGTRANEQFF. The chain links TRBV4-1 to TRBJ2-1, with 8 nucleotides matching TRBD2. CDR1 MGHRA and CDR2 YSYEKL come from the germline V gene. There are 16 residues in the CDR3. V was pared by 4 bases and J by 7 bases, with 12 bases of the junction left unmatched.

This clonotype came up once. J is TRBJ1-5 and V is TRBV4-1; no definite D call. The germline CDR1 and CDR2 sequences are MGHRA and YSYEKL. The V end lost 3 bases, the J end lost 6 bases, and 3 bases lay between the germline ends. The CDR3 length is 11 residues. The CDR3 DNA is TGCGCCAGCAGCCATGGTCAGCCCCAGCATTTT. This gives the protein CASSHGQPQHF.

This chain joins TRBV19 and TRBJ1-5; D gene uncertain. The length of the CDR3 is 12 residues. V was pared by 6 bases and J by 11 bases, with 14 bases between. Germline-derived CDR1 and CDR2 are LNHDA and SQIVND (reference sequence). CDR3 DNA: TGTGCCAGTAGAGGCCCTACCGGGGCCCAGCATTTT. Its protein product is CASRGPTGAQHF.

The chain couples TRBV30 to TRBJ2-1; D perhaps matches TRBD2 (6 bases). This CDR3 region has 14 residues. Germline values: CDR1 GTSNPN, CDR2 SVGIG (reference sequence). Trimming removed 0 bases at V and 6 bases at J, with 12 bases between. CDR3 region: CAWSVLREANEQFF. The DNA for the CDR3 is TGTGCCTGGAGTGTACTGCGGGAAGCCAATGAGCAGTTCTTC.

This chain connects TRBV27 to TRBJ2-7; 12 bases align to TRBD2. J was trimmed by 3 bases and V by 6 bases; bases with no gene match: 12. CDR1 is MNHEY and CDR2 is SMNVEV in the germline V gene (reference sequence). This CDR3 region has 17 residues. CDR3 region: CASRSPSGRAAIYEQYF. CDR3 nucleotide sequence: TGTGCCAGCAGGTCCCCTAGCGGGAGGGCCGCTATCTACGAGCAGTACTTC.

This chain connects TRBV12-3 or TRBV12-4 to TRBJ2-1, with a tentative D call TRBD1 (6 bases). V was pared by 5 bases and J by 8 bases, with 13 bases between. The CDR3 is 13 residues long. Written as DNA, the CDR3 is TGTGCCAGCAGTCAACAGGGAGTGGATGAGCAGTTCTTC. Translation: CASSQQGVDEQFF.

This chain links TRBV4-1 with TRBJ2-7; D is possibly TRBD2 (6 bases). V was cut by 2 bases and J by 3 bases, with 14 bases left in between. CDR3 length: 15 residues. CDR1 MGHRA and CDR2 YSYEKL come from the germline V gene. The CDR3 here is CASSQSAGIGYEQYF. The CDR3 coding sequence is TGCGCCAGCAGCCAATCGGCGGGGATAGGCTACGAGCAGTACTTC.

The chain couples TRBV5-6 to TRBJ2-7; D is ambiguous. Trimming shortened V by 4 bases and J by 0 bases, and 8 bases separated the two germline ends. CDR3 size: 13 residues. CDR1 and CDR2 from the germline V gene are SGHDT and YYEEEE. The CDR3 sequence: CASSLPDSYEQYF. The CDR3 coding sequence is TGTGCCAGCAGCCTGCCCGACTCCTACGAGCAGTACTTC.

Only one count was recorded for this clonotype. CDR3 in amino acids: CASNHFITGPDNEKLFF. The CDR3 DNA sequence: TGTGCCAGCAACCACTTTATCACCGGCCCCGATAATGAAAAACTGTTTTTT. This chain joins TRBV7-9 and TRBJ1-4; no reliable D call. The CDR3 covers 17 residues. Trimming took 7 bases from V and 4 from J, leaving 22 bases between them. CDR1 is SEHNR and CDR2 is FQNEAQ in the germline V gene (reference sequence).

The CDR3 DNA sequence: TGTGCCACCAGCAGAGATATCTACAATGAGCAGTTCTTC. This sequence encodes CATSRDIYNEQFF. J is TRBJ2-1 and V is TRBV15; D gene unclear. Trimming shortened V by 0 bases and J by 3 bases, and 3 bases separated the two germline ends. The CDR3 is 13 amino acids. Germline V lookup: CDR1 LNHNV, CDR2 YYDKDF (reference sequence). Using reference TRBV15 and TRBJ2-1 for the parts outside the CDR3, the full variable domain is DAMVIQNPRYQVTQFGKPVTLSCSQTLNHNVMYWYQQKSSQAPKLLFHYYDKDFNNEADTPDNFQSRRPNTSFCFLDIRSPGLGDTAMYLCATSRDIYNEQFFGPGTRLTVL.